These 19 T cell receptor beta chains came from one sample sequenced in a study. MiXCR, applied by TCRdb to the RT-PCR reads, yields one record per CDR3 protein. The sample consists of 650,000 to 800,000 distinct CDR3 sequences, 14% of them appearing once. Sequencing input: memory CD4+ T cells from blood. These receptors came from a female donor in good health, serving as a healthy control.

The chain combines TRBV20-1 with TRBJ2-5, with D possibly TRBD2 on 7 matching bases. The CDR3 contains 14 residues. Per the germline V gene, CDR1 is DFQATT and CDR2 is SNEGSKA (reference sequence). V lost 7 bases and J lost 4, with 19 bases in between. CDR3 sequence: CSVKGGALVETQYF. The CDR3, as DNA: TGCAGTGTTAAAGGGGGGGCCTTAGTAGAGACCCAGTACTTC.

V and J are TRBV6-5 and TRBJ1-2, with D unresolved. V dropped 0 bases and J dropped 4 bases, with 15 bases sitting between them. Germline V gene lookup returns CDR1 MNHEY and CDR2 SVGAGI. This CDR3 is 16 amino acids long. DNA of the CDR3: TGTGCCAGCAGTTACTCGAGCTCGGAGTCCCCCTATGGCTACACCTTC. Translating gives CASSYSSSESPYGYTF.

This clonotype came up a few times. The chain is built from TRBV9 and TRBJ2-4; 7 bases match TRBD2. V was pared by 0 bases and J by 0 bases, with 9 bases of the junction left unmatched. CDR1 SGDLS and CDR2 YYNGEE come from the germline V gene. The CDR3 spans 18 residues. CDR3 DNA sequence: TGTGCCAGCAGCGTAGCTAGTTGGGGGGGAATAGCCAAAAACATTCAGTACTTC. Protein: CASSVASWGGIAKNIQYF. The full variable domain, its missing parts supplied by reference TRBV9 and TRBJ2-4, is DSGVTQTPKHLITATGQRVTLRCSPRSGDLSVYWYQQSLDQGLQFLIQYYNGEERAKGNILERFSAQQFPDLHSELNLSSLELGDSALYFCASSVASWGGIAKNIQYFGAGTRLSVL.

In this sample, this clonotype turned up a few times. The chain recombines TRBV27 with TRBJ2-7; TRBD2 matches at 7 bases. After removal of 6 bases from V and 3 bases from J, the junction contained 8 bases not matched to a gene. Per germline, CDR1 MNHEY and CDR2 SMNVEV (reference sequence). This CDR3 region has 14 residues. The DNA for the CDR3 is TGTGCCAGCAGCCCTAGGACTAGTGTCTACGAGCAGTACTTC. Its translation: CASSPRTSVYEQYF.

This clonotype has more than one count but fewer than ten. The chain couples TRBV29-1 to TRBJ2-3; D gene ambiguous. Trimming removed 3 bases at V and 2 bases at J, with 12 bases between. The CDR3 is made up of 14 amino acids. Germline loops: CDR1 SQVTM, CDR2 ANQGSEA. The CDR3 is CSVEDGGFTDTQYF. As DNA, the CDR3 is TGCAGCGTTGAGGACGGTGGTTTCACAGATACGCAGTATTTT.

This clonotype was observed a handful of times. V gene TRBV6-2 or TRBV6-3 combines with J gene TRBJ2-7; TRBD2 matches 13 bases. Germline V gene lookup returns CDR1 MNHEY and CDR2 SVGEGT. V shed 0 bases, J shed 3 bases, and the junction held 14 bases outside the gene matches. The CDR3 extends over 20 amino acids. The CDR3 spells CASSYSMDSGTSGDYYEQYF. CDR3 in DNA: TGTGCCAGCAGTTACTCGATGGACTCCGGGACTAGCGGGGATTACTACGAGCAGTACTTC.

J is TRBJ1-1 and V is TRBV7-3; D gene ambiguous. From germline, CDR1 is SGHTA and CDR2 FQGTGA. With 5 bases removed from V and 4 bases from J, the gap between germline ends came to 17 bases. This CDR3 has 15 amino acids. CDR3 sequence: CASSPNGKVGTEAFF. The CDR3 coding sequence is TGTGCCAGCAGCCCGAATGGTAAGGTGGGCACTGAAGCTTTCTTT.

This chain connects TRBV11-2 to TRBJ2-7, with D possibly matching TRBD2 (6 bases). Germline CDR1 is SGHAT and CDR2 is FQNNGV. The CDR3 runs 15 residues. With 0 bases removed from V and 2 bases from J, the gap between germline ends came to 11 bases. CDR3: CASSLDPSVAYEQYF. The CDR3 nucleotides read TGTGCCAGCAGCTTAGATCCTAGCGTCGCCTACGAGCAGTACTTC.

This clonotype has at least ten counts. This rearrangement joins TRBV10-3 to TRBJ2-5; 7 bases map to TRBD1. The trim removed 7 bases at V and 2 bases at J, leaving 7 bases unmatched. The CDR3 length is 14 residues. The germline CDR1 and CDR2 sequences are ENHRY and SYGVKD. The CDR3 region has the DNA TGTGCCATCAAACCTGGGACAGATCAAGAGACCCAGTACTTC. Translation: CAIKPGTDQETQYF.

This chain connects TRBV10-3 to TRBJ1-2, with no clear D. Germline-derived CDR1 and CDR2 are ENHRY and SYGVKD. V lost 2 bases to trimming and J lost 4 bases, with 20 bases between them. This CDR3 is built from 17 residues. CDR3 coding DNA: TGTGCCATCAGTGAGCCAGGTGGTGCCCCAGCGGGCTATGGCTACACCTTC. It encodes CAISEPGGAPAGYGYTF.

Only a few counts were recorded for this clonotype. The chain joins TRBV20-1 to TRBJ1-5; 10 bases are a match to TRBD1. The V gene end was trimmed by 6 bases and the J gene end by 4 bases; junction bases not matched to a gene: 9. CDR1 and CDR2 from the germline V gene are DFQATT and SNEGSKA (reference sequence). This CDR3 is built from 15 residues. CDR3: CSASRDRGMNQPQHF. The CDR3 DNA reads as TGCAGTGCCTCCCGGGACAGGGGCATGAATCAGCCCCAGCATTTT.

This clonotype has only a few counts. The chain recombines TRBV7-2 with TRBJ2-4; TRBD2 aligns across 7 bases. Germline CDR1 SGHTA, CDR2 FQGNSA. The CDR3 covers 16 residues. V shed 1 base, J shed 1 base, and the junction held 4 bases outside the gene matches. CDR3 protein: CASSLDRGGAKNIQYF. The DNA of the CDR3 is TGTGCCAGCAGCTTAGATCGGGGAGGGGCCAAAAACATTCAGTACTTC. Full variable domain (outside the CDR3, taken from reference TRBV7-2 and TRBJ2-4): GAGVSQSPSNKVTEKGKDVELRCDPISGHTALYWYRQSLGQGLEFLIYFQGNSAPDKSGLPSDRFSAERTGGSVSTLTIQRTQQEDSAVYLCASSLDRGGAKNIQYFGAGTRLSVL.

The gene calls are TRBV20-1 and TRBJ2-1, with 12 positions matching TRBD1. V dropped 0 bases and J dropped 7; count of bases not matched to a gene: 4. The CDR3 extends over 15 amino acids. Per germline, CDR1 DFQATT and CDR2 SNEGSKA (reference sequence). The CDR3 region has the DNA TGCAGTGCTAGAGATGGGGGACAGGGGGCAAATGAGCAGTTCTTC. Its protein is CSARDGGQGANEQFF.

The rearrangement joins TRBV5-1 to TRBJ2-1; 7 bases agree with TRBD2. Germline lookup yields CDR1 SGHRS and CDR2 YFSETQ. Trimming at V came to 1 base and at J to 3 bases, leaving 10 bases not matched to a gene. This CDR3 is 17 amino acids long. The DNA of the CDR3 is TGCGCCAGCAGCTTGCGGGCACTAGCGAGGAACTACAATGAGCAGTTCTTC. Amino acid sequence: CASSLRALARNYNEQFF.

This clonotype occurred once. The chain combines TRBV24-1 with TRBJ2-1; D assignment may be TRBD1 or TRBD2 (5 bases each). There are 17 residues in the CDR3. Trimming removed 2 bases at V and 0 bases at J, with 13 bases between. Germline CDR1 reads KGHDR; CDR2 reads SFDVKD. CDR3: CATSDSRDPSSYNEQFF. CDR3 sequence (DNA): TGTGCCACCAGTGATTCCAGGGACCCGAGCTCCTACAATGAGCAGTTCTTC.

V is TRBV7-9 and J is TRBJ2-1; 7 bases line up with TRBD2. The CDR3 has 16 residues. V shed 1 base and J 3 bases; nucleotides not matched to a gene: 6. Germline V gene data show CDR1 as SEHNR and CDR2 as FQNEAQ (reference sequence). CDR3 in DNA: TGTGCCAGCAGCTTAGTCGGCGGGAGTTTCTACAATGAGCAGTTCTTC. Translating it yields CASSLVGGSFYNEQFF.

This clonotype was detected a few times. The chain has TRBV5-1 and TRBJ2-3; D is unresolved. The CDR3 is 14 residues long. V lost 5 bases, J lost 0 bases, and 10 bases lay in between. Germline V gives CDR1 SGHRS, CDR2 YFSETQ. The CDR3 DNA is TGCGCCAGCAGAGAGTCTACTAGCACAGATACGCAGTATTTT. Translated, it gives CASRESTSTDTQYF.

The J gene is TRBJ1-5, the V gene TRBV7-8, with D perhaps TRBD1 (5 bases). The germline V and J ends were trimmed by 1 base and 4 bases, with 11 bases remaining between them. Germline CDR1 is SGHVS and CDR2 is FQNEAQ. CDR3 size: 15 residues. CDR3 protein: CASSLVRGGNQPQHF. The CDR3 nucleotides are TGTGCCAGCAGCTTAGTACGTGGGGGGAATCAGCCCCAGCATTTT.

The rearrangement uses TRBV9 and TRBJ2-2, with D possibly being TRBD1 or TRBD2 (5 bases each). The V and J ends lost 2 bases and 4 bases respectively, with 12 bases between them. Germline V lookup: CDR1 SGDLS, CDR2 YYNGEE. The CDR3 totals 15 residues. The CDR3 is CASSVRDPPTGELFF. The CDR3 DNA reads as TGTGCCAGCAGCGTCCGGGACCCCCCCACCGGGGAGCTGTTTTTT.